The table lists the clone carrying this T cell receptor beta chain with a few counts. Its antigen remains unknown. This sample stems from a study of cytomegalovirus exposure and HLA in healthy donors. Study-wide results and limits: When a later analysis compared HLA-associated TCR beta chains with equally common others, the HLA-associated chains turned out to be more clonally expanded and to have lower generation probabilities. Reportedly, fewer N-insertions than the approximately 690-donor mean appeared in an Asian-associated ancestry cluster in a later analysis. Judged likely to be a sequencing artifact was a cluster of highly shared sequence variants.

The primer mix had 60 Vbeta and 13 Jbeta primers. Clones were read by immunoSEQ multiplex PCR, and TCRdb kept only the in-frame ones, dropping some. The sample holds about 150,000 clones, 84% seen once. Whereas donors were nominally healthy upon sampling, unrecorded immune exposures were probable. The receptor's source is a young man in good health and CMV-seronegative. The sample taken for sequencing was PBMCs.

CDR3 sequence (DNA): TGTGCCAGTAGTATAGGGACTAACAATGAGCAGTTCTTC. It is translated as CASSIGTNNEQFF. This chain uses TRBV19 with TRBJ2-1, with D maybe TRBD2 (6 bases). With 1 base removed from V and 5 bases from J, the gap between germline ends came to 6 bases. The CDR3 is made up of 13 amino acids. In germline, CDR1 is LNHDA, CDR2 SQIVND (reference sequence).